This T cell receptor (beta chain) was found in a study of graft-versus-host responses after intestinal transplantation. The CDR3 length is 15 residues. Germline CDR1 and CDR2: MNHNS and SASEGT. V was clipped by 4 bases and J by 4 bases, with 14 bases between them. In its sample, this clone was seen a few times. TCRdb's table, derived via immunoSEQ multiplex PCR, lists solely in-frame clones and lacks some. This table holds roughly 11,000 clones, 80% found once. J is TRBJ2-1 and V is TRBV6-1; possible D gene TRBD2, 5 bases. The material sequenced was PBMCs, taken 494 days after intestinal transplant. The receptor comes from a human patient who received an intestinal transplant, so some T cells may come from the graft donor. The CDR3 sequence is CASSGKAGLYNEQFF. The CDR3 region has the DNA TGTGCCAGCAGTGGTAAGGCGGGCCTTTACAATGAGCAGTTCTTC.